One sample yielded the 27 T cell receptor beta chains listed below, sequenced in a study of blood T cell repertoires in COVID-19. Assay used: immunoSEQ multiplex PCR; TCRdb lists only in-frame clones, some missing. The sample gives some 180,000 clones, under 95% of which show up once; roughly 5.3% is in the top ten. Sequenced input: peripheral blood. The source of these receptors is a man in his late teens or twenties with COVID-19, enrolled during active disease.

The rearrangement uses TRBV28 and TRBJ1-4; unclear D gene. This CDR3 contains 16 residues. Germline V lookup: CDR1 MDHEN, CDR2 SYDVKM. V dropped 3 bases and J dropped 0 bases, with 11 bases sitting between them. The CDR3 sequence: CASSLKYGATNEKLFF. DNA of the CDR3: TGTGCCAGCAGTTTGAAATACGGGGCAACTAATGAAAAACTGTTTTTT.

The rearrangement uses TRBV2 and TRBJ1-4; 10 bases line up with TRBD1. The CDR3 is 17 amino acids. Germline CDR1 and CDR2: SNHLY and FYNNEI. V shed 8 bases, J shed 3 bases, and the junction held 12 bases outside the gene matches. The CDR3 here is CASVQGDRGLANEKLFF. CDR3 nucleotide sequence: TGTGCCAGCGTGCAGGGGGACAGGGGATTAGCTAATGAAAAACTGTTTTTT.

The chain employs TRBV6-2 or TRBV6-3 and TRBJ2-1, with a possible D match to TRBD2 (5 bases). Trimming shortened V by 4 bases and J by 6 bases, and 19 bases separated the two germline ends. The CDR3 loop spans 16 amino acids. CDR1 is MNHEY, CDR2 SVGEGT, per germline. CDR3 sequence: CASSLGNGIVGNEQFF. The CDR3 DNA is TGTGCCAGCAGTTTGGGCAACGGGATCGTGGGCAATGAGCAGTTCTTC.

V is TRBV6-5 and J is TRBJ2-2; the D is unclear. This CDR3 region has 11 residues. V lost 5 bases, J lost 5 bases, and 3 bases lay in between. Germline V gene data show CDR1 as MNHEY and CDR2 as SVGAGI. The CDR3 protein is CASSRTGELFF. The DNA for the CDR3 is TGTGCCAGCAGTCGGACCGGGGAGCTGTTTTTT.

The chain uses TRBV29-1 and TRBJ1-5; a weak D match, TRBD1 (5 bases). Germline loops: CDR1 SQVTM, CDR2 ANQGSEA. CDR3 length equals 13 residues. The ends were cut back, 6 bases at V and 9 bases at J, with 18 bases in the middle. The CDR3 spells CSVRGDPGGPQHF. In nucleotides, the CDR3 is TGCAGCGTGAGAGGGGACCCCGGGGGGCCCCAGCATTTT.

The chain uses TRBV19 and TRBJ1-4; D call uncertain. CDR1 is LNHDA and CDR2 is SQIVND in the germline V gene (reference sequence). This CDR3 is 11 amino acids long. Trimming shortened V by 1 base and J by 9 bases, and 3 bases separated the two germline ends. The CDR3: CASSIGQKLFF. For the CDR3, the DNA is TGTGCCAGTAGTATAGGGCAAAAACTGTTTTTT.

This chain connects TRBV7-2 to TRBJ1-2, with 8 positions matching TRBD1. V dropped 5 bases and J dropped 3; count of bases not matched to a gene: 8. The CDR3 has 15 amino acids. The germline gives CDR1 SGHTA, CDR2 FQGNSA. The CDR3 is CASSQRTGGDYGYTF. DNA for the CDR3: TGTGCCAGCAGCCAAAGAACAGGGGGGGACTATGGCTACACCTTC.

V is TRBV15 and J is TRBJ2-7; the D gene is possibly TRBD2 (5 bases). The CDR3 covers 16 residues. The V gene's germline CDR1 is LNHNV and CDR2 YYDKDF (reference sequence). The V gene lost 5 bases and the J gene lost 2 bases, with 19 bases spanning the gap. The CDR3 coding sequence is TGTGCCACCAGCGGGGAGAAAACGGGATTCACCTACGAGCAGTACTTC. It encodes CATSGEKTGFTYEQYF.

The chain links TRBV30 to TRBJ2-1; 15 positions match TRBD2. CDR3 length: 20 amino acids. The germline V gene has CDR1 GTSNPN and CDR2 SVGIG (reference sequence). The V gene end was trimmed by 0 bases and the J gene end by 1 base; junction bases not matched to a gene: 10. CDR3: CAWSVGIGLAGGPSYNEQFF. In nucleotides, the CDR3 is TGTGCCTGGAGTGTAGGGATTGGACTAGCGGGAGGGCCGTCCTACAATGAGCAGTTCTTC.

The chain joins TRBV30 to TRBJ1-4; no definite D call. CDR3 length: 12 residues. Per the germline V gene, CDR1 is GTSNPN and CDR2 is SVGIG (reference sequence). V lost 5 bases, J lost 8 bases, and 12 bases lay in between. As DNA, the CDR3 is TGTGCCTGGGGGGTTAGGCGGGAAAAACTGTTTTTT. It yields the protein CAWGVRREKLFF.

The genes are TRBV9 and TRBJ1-5, with D hard to call. The V end lost 1 base, the J end lost 6 bases, and 8 bases lay between the germline ends. Germline loops: CDR1 SGDLS, CDR2 YYNGEE. This CDR3 has 13 amino acids. This CDR3 reads CASSVNAGQPQHF. As DNA, the CDR3 is TGTGCCAGCAGCGTAAACGCCGGTCAGCCCCAGCATTTT.

This sequence joins TRBV29-1 and TRBJ2-7; no clear D gene. Germline CDR1 SQVTM, CDR2 ANQGSEA. The CDR3 spans 12 residues. The germline V and J ends were trimmed by 3 bases and 2 bases, with 8 bases remaining between them. The CDR3 DNA reads TGCAGCGTTGAGGCAGTCCCCTACGAGCAGTACTTC. Encoded protein: CSVEAVPYEQYF.

This chain uses TRBV30 with TRBJ1-5, with D perhaps TRBD1 (5 bases). Germline V gives CDR1 GTSNPN, CDR2 SVGIG (reference sequence). Trimming took off 0 bases at V and 2 bases at J, with 11 bases between the two ends. There are 15 residues in the CDR3. The CDR3 reads CAWSVGRGGNQPQHF. For the CDR3, the DNA is TGTGCCTGGAGTGTAGGTAGGGGTGGCAATCAGCCCCAGCATTTT.

The J gene is TRBJ1-1, the V gene TRBV27; D is uncertain. Germline lookup yields CDR1 MNHEY and CDR2 SMNVEV (reference sequence). Trimming pared 2 bases from V and 4 bases from J, leaving 5 bases between. The CDR3 covers 12 residues. CDR3 sequence (DNA): TGTGCCAGCAGTTTACGAGGCACTGAAGCTTTCTTT. The encoded protein is CASSLRGTEAFF.

This clone showed up just a few times. V gene TRBV10-3 combines with J gene TRBJ1-2; D uncertain. This CDR3 is built from 12 residues. Between the trimmed V and J ends, which lost 8 bases and 3 bases, there was a span of 10 bases. CDR1 and CDR2 from the germline V gene are ENHRY and SYGVKD. The CDR3 region is CAIATSDYGYTF. In nucleotides, the CDR3 is TGTGCCATCGCGACATCGGACTATGGCTACACCTTC.

The gene calls are TRBV9 and TRBJ1-1; D not resolved. This CDR3 is built from 14 residues. Germline CDR1 SGDLS, CDR2 YYNGEE. Trimming took off 0 bases at V and 3 bases at J, with 9 bases between the two ends. For the CDR3, the DNA is TGTGCCAGCAGCGTAGAGCCCTCTCACACTGAAGCTTTCTTT. Amino acid sequence: CASSVEPSHTEAFF.

This clone was detected once. The chain links TRBV19 to TRBJ1-6; TRBD1 matches at 7 bases. The CDR3 length is 13 residues. Germline V gene data show CDR1 as LNHDA and CDR2 as SQIVND (reference sequence). The V segment lost 4 bases and the J segment 10 bases; nucleotides outside the gene matches: 4. CDR3 DNA sequence: TGTGCCAGTAGTAGTCACAGGGGCTCACCCCTCCACTTT. This encodes CASSSHRGSPLHF.

This clone has just one count. This rearrangement joins TRBV3-1 (or the pseudogene TRBV3-2) to TRBJ1-1, with TRBD1 as a possible D gene (5 bases). This CDR3 comprises 21 residues. Trimming cost V 7 bases and J 5 bases, with 38 bases left between them. Germline lookup yields CDR1 LGHDT and CDR2 YNNKEL (reference sequence). The CDR3 loop is CASTPLLVGLGRASQGTEAFF. DNA for the CDR3: TGTGCCAGCACTCCCTTATTGGTTGGGTTGGGCAGGGCCTCACAAGGGACTGAAGCTTTCTTT.

The V and J genes are TRBV4-3 and TRBJ1-5; D gene ambiguous. V lost 0 bases to trimming and J lost 6 bases, with 12 bases between them. Germline CDR1 reads LGHNA; CDR2 reads YSLEER. This CDR3 is 15 amino acids long. The CDR3 region has the DNA TGCGCCAGCAGCCAAGATCGCGGCAGTTCTCAGCCCCAGCATTTT. Translation gives CASSQDRGSSQPQHF.

The V gene is TRBV6-1, the J gene TRBJ1-5, with D tentatively TRBD1 (6 bases). The V end was cut by 2 bases, the J end by 7 bases, with 15 bases between. CDR1 and CDR2 (germline): MNHNS, SASEGT. The CDR3 consists of 15 residues. CDR3 bases: TGTGCCAGCAGTGAAAACAGGGAGAAACGGCAGCCCCAGCATTTT. Translated, it gives CASSENREKRQPQHF.

The chain links TRBV11-2 to TRBJ2-5; D unclear. The CDR3 extends over 12 amino acids. Trimming removed 1 base at V and 5 bases at J, with 5 bases between. Germline-derived CDR1 and CDR2 are SGHAT and FQNNGV. CDR3 region: CASSLGLETQYF. The CDR3 DNA follows: TGTGCCAGCAGCTTAGGGCTTGAGACCCAGTACTTC.

The chain carries TRBV7-3 and TRBJ2-1; D unclear. V lost 2 bases and J lost 4, with 6 bases in between. The CDR3 has 13 residues. CDR1 SGHTA and CDR2 FQGTGA come from the germline V gene. CDR3 DNA: TGTGCCAGCAGCTTACCCTTATACAATGAGCAGTTCTTC. It yields the protein CASSLPLYNEQFF.

V usage is TRBV2 and J usage is TRBJ2-4; a weak D match, TRBD1 (5 bases). In germline, CDR1 is SNHLY, CDR2 FYNNEI. With 6 bases removed from V and 1 base from J, the gap between germline ends came to 13 bases. The CDR3 has 15 residues. CDR3 nucleotides: TGTGCCAGCAGAGCGACAGTGACCGCCAAAAACATTCAGTACTTC. Protein: CASRATVTAKNIQYF.

The gene calls are TRBV5-1 and TRBJ1-1; D call uncertain. The CDR3 loop spans 13 amino acids. V shed 0 bases and J shed 1 base, with 4 bases lying between them. CDR1 and CDR2 from the germline V gene are SGHRS and YFSETQ. The CDR3 reads CASSLDSNTEAFF. The DNA for the CDR3 is TGCGCCAGCAGCTTGGACTCGAACACTGAAGCTTTCTTT.

About this clone itself: The junction differs from germline at one of its ends, possibly a read error. The chain joins TRBV27 to TRBJ2-7; 7 bases are shared with TRBD1. Germline V CDR1 and CDR2: MNHEY, SMNVEV (reference sequence). The length of the CDR3 is 15 residues. As DNA, the CDR3 is TGTGCCAGCAGCTTATTACAGGGGACCTCCTACGAGCAGTACTTC. Protein product: CASSLLQGTSYEQYF.

The V and J genes are TRBV4-1 and TRBJ2-7; 13 bases fit TRBD2. CDR1 and CDR2 (germline): MGHRA, YSYEKL. The CDR3 extends over 15 amino acids. With 5 bases clipped from V and 1 base from J, the junction kept 2 bases outside the gene matches. The CDR3 loop is CASSWTSGSSYEQYF. The CDR3 nucleotides are TGCGCCAGCAGCTGGACTAGCGGGAGTTCCTACGAGCAGTACTTC.

This chain uses TRBV9 with TRBJ2-5; D unresolved. V was pared by 4 bases and J by 4 bases, with 8 bases between. Per germline, CDR1 SGDLS and CDR2 YYNGEE. The CDR3 has 12 residues. The CDR3 loop is CASSPRGETQYF. The CDR3 DNA is TGTGCCAGCAGCCCCAGAGGAGAGACCCAGTACTTC.